This T cell receptor beta chain was identified during a study of blood T cell repertoires in COVID-19. Study details: Sites in the United States, Italy and Spain provided acute and convalescent COVID-19 samples. The analysed material was cDNA or gDNA that came from T cells, B-cell-depleted T cells, or PBMCs.

The data were produced by immunoSEQ multiplex PCR, yet TCRdb's version contains in-frame clones alone and is incomplete. Seen here are fewer than 250,000 clones, 65% to 80% observed once, and the top ten hold 9.5% to 15%. Germline V gene data show CDR1 as LNHDA and CDR2 as SQIVND (reference sequence). The V and J ends lost 3 bases and 4 bases, in that order; junction bases with no gene match: 6. This CDR3 contains 16 residues. This chain uses TRBV19 with TRBJ2-1; 10 bases are a match to TRBD1. This receptor was taken from a woman in her 50s with acute or convalescent COVID-19. Specimen: peripheral blood. The chain's CDR3 is CASSISGTGVYNEQFF. The CDR3 DNA is TGTGCCAGTAGTATTTCCGGGACAGGGGTTTACAATGAGCAGTTCTTC.